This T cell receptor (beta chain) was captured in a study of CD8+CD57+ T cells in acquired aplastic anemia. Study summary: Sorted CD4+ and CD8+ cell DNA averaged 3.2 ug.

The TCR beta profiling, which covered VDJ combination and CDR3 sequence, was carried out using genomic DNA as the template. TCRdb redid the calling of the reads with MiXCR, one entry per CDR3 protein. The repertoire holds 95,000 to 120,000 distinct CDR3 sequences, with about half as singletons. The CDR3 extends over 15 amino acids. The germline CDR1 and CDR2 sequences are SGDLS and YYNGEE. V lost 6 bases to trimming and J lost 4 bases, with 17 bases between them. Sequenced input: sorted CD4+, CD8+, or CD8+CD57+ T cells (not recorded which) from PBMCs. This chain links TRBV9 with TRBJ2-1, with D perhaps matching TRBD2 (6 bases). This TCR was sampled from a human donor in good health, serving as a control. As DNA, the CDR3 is TGTGCCAGCACCTCATGGGGGGATTCATACAATGAGCAGTTCTTC. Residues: CASTSWGDSYNEQFF.